The rows below give T cell receptor beta chains drawn from one sample of a study of vaccination and CD4 T cells after COVID-19. TCRdb reprocessed the PCR reads with MiXCR, giving one entry per CDR3 protein. Found here are around 20,000 distinct CDR3 sequences, 45% to 50% of them singletons; the top ten hold under 4.5%. These receptors' targets are unknown. Source: CD4+ T cells from blood, cultured in vitro, taken before SARS-CoV-2 vaccination. Source of these receptors: a human donor who had recovered from COVID-19. CDR3s include the opening cysteine and the closing phenylalanine or tryptophan. D genes are given only for firm matches. The size entry is marked missing in some rows and otherwise reads once, few, many or a size class.

j_gene	v_gene	d_gene	abundance	CDR3nt	CDR3aa
TRBJ2-5	TRBV12-3/TRBV12-4	-	-	TGTGCCAGCAGTTTTGACGTGGAGACCCAGTACTTC	CASSFDVETQYF
TRBJ2-3	TRBV7-2	-	once	TGTGCCAGCAGCTTAGCCCCAGTCCGGTCCCCCGATACGCAGTATTTT	CASSLAPVRSPDTQYF
TRBJ2-5	TRBV10-3	-	-	TGTGCCATCAGTTTAGGCCAGGGTGGAGGGGAGACCCAGTACTTC	CAISLGQGGGETQYF
TRBJ1-2	TRBV7-2	-	-	TGTGCCAGCAGCCCGAACAGGGTTTTGGACTATGGCTACACCTTC	CASSPNRVLDYGYTF
TRBJ1-1	TRBV11-2	-	few	TGTGCCAGCAGCCAGGGGACAACCAACTTGAACACTGAAGCTTTCTTT	CASSQGTTNLNTEAFF
TRBJ1-5	TRBV28	-	few	TGTGCCAGCCGGTGGCAACAGAATCAGCCCCAGCATTTT	CASRWQQNQPQHF
TRBJ2-3	TRBV29-1	TRBD2	-	TGCAGCGCCGAGGGGACTAGCGGGGGCGATACGCAGTATTTT	CSAEGTSGGDTQYF
TRBJ2-7	TRBV7-9	-	-	TGTGCCAGCAGCTTCCCAGGGGGGGAGAGGGAGCAGTACTTC	CASSFPGGEREQYF
TRBJ1-5	TRBV29-1	TRBD1	-	TGCAGCGTTAGCAGGGGGACGAATCAGCCCCAGCATTTT	CSVSRGTNQPQHF
TRBJ1-4	TRBV27	TRBD1	-	TGTGCCAGCAGTCCCCGTGGAGACAGGGTCAGGGAAAAACTGTTTTTT	CASSPRGDRVREKLFF
TRBJ1-6	TRBV6-1	TRBD1	few	TGTGCCAGCAGTCCTGAGACAGGGACGTATAATTCACCCCTCCACTTT	CASSPETGTYNSPLHF
TRBJ2-3	TRBV2	-	-	TGTGCCAGCAGTGAATGGGGTAGAAACGTGGATACGCAGTATTTT	CASSEWGRNVDTQYF
TRBJ2-3	TRBV5-1	-	-	TGCGCCAGCAGCTTGAAGACAGATACGCAGTATTTT	CASSLKTDTQYF
TRBJ1-1	TRBV29-1	-	-	TGCAGCGCCGACCTTACCACTGAAGCTTTCTTT	CSADLTTEAFF
TRBJ2-5	TRBV19	-	-	TGTGCCAGTAGTTTGGACACCTTACCGGAGACCCAGTACTTC	CASSLDTLPETQYF
TRBJ1-2	TRBV12-3/TRBV12-4	TRBD1	-	TGTGCCAGCAGTTTAGGAGCAGGGGGCTCCTATGGCTACACCTTC	CASSLGAGGSYGYTF
TRBJ2-2	TRBV24-1	-	few	TGTGCCACCAGTGATTTGCCCAGGGATAACACCGGGGAGCTGTTTTTT	CATSDLPRDNTGELFF
TRBJ1-1	TRBV12-3/TRBV12-4	-	-	TGTGCCAGCACCGCCATTAGACTGAACACTGAAGCTTTCTTT	CASTAIRLNTEAFF
TRBJ1-2	TRBV7-3	-	-	TGTGCCAGCAGCTTGGCAGGGGATCGAGATGGCTACACCTTC	CASSLAGDRDGYTF
TRBJ2-7	TRBV28	TRBD2	few	TGTGCCAGCAGTTTATACGCCGGTTCTAGCGGGAGGAATGAGCAGTACTTC	CASSLYAGSSGRNEQYF
TRBJ2-1	TRBV7-8	TRBD2	-	TGTGCCAGCAGCTTACCAGAACCGGGACTAGCAGAGCCCTCCGAACCCAATGAGCAGTTCTTC	CASSLPEPGLAEPSEPNEQFF
TRBJ1-5	TRBV24-1	-	few	TGTGCCACCAGTGATTTGATCCCAGGCCCTCTAAAATATAGCAATCAGCCCCAGCATTTT	CATSDLIPGPLKYSNQPQHF
TRBJ1-1	TRBV6-1	TRBD1	few	TGTGCCAGCAGCCGGGGACAGGGGGCGCAGGGAACTGAAGCTTTCTTT	CASSRGQGAQGTEAFF
TRBJ2-3	TRBV21-1	-	-	TGTGCCAGGCCAGCGGGACTAGCAGGGAACACAGATACGCAGTATTTT	CARPAGLAGNTDTQYF